The 6 T cell receptor beta chains below were found in one sample sequenced in a study of T cells after yellow fever vaccination. TCRdb itself ran the 5' RACE reads through MiXCR, one entry per CDR3 protein. Here the sample spans a few hundred thousand distinct CDR3 sequences, less than 20% being singletons. The material sequenced was PBMCs, taken less than 6 days after the first yellow fever vaccination. The receptors derive from a man younger than 35 who received the YFV17D yellow fever vaccine.

The V gene is TRBV25-1, the J gene TRBJ1-3; D possibly corresponds to TRBD1 (5 bases). Deletions cut 3 bases from V and 2 bases from J, with 14 bases between. The germline gives CDR1 MGHDK, CDR2 SYGVNS. This CDR3 has 16 amino acids. CDR3 amino acids: CASSEEGPMAGNTIYF. The DNA of the CDR3 is TGTGCCAGCAGTGAGGAGGGGCCGATGGCTGGAAACACCATATATTTT.

The gene calls are TRBV4-3 and TRBJ2-5; 9 bases are a match to TRBD1. The CDR3 spans 16 residues. The V gene end was trimmed by 1 base and the J gene end by 2 bases; junction bases not matched to a gene: 5. Germline CDR1 is LGHNA and CDR2 is YSLEER. CDR3 residues: CASSQARTGEQETQYF. As DNA, the CDR3 is TGCGCCAGCAGCCAAGCCCGGACAGGGGAACAAGAGACCCAGTACTTC.

This clonotype came up a few times. J is TRBJ1-1 and V is TRBV3-1; TRBD1 is a possible D gene (5 bases). Trimming shortened V by 0 bases and J by 1 base, and 6 bases separated the two germline ends. Germline-derived CDR1 and CDR2 are LGHDT and YNNKEL (reference sequence). The CDR3 is 14 amino acids. The CDR3 bases are TGTGCCAGCAGCCAAGAGGGGCGGAACACTGAAGCTTTCTTT. This codes for CASSQEGRNTEAFF.

This clonotype was observed a few times. This chain uses TRBV15 with TRBJ1-6; D remains ambiguous. Trimming cost V 5 bases and J 1 base, with 15 bases left between them. Germline loops: CDR1 LNHNV, CDR2 YYDKDF (reference sequence). This CDR3 is 17 amino acids long. CDR3 loop: CATSSMASRSYNSPLHF. The CDR3 nucleotides read TGTGCCACCAGCTCAATGGCTTCGAGGTCCTATAATTCACCCCTCCACTTT.

The V gene is TRBV7-2, the J gene TRBJ2-1; D unresolved. The CDR3 has 17 amino acids. Per the germline V gene, CDR1 is SGHTA and CDR2 is FQGNSA. Trimming took off 5 bases at V and 5 bases at J, with 22 bases between the two ends. The CDR3 coding sequence is TGTGCCAGCAGCCCATTTGCATCCATTCCCCCCCACAATGAGCAGTTCTTC. It yields the protein CASSPFASIPPHNEQFF.

This clonotype was seen more than once but under ten times. The gene calls are TRBV29-1 and TRBJ1-2, with 7 bases fitting TRBD1. Germline V gives CDR1 SQVTM, CDR2 ANQGSEA. The CDR3 is 12 amino acids. The ends lost 6 bases at V and 5 bases at J; junction bases unmatched: 6. The CDR3 region has the DNA TGCAGCGTGGACAGGTTGGGTTATGGCTACACCTTC. Translating it yields CSVDRLGYGYTF.